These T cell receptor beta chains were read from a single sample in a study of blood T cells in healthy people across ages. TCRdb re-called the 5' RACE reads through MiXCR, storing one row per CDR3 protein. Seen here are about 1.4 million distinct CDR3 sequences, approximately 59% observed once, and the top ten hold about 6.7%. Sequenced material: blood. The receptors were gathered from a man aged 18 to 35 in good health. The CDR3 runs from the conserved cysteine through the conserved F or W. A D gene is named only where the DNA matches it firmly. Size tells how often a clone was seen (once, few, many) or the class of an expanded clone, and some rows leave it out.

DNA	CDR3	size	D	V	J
TGCGCCAGCAGCCAGCGCGGGGTAGGGAACACTGAAGCTTTCTTT	CASSQRGVGNTEAFF	NA	NA	TRBV4-1	TRBJ1-1
TGCGCCAGCAGCTTGCGCAGGGAGCAGCTGTACTTC	CASSLRREQLYF	NA	NA	TRBV5-1	TRBJ2-4
TGCAGCGTTAATGCCCGGGACAGCTCCTACGAGCAGTACTTC	CSVNARDSSYEQYF	NA	TRBD1	TRBV29-1	TRBJ2-7
TGTGCCACCAGCAGAGGGGACAGACAAGGGACCCAGTACTTC	CATSRGDRQGTQYF	NA	TRBD1	TRBV15	TRBJ2-5
TGTGCCAGCAGCCAAGAAAGGCCCGTCGACTCACCTCTCCACTTT	CASSQERPVDSPLHF	few	NA	TRBV4-2	TRBJ1-6
TGTGCCACCAGCAGAGATCTGCAGGGAGGGTACGAGCAGTACTTC	CATSRDLQGGYEQYF	NA	TRBD2	TRBV15	TRBJ2-7
TGTGCCAGCAGCTTAGGGCCGGGGAAGACCCAGTACTTC	CASSLGPGKTQYF	NA	NA	TRBV7-9	TRBJ2-5
TGTGCCAGCAGCCAAGGGTCGACTCGGTACGAGCAGTACTTC	CASSQGSTRYEQYF	NA	NA	TRBV3-1	TRBJ2-7
TGTGCCAGCAGTTCCCCCCGAGGGGGTACGGGGAATACGCAGTATTTT	CASSSPRGGTGNTQYF	NA	NA	TRBV6-5	TRBJ2-3
TGTGCCAGCAGCCAAGGTCCCCCTACTAGCGGCTCCTACGAGCAGTACTTC	CASSQGPPTSGSYEQYF	once	TRBD2	TRBV3-1	TRBJ2-7
TGTGCCAGCAGCTCAGTCCGAACCCCCAAGGGACTAGCAGTCTACGAGCAGTACTTC	CASSSVRTPKGLAVYEQYF	NA	TRBD2	TRBV12-3/TRBV12-4	TRBJ2-7
TGTGCCAGCAGCTTAGGGGACAGGGCCCCTGGGGGCTACGAGCAGTACTTC	CASSLGDRAPGGYEQYF	NA	TRBD1	TRBV7-2	TRBJ2-7
TGTGCCAGCAGTATGGGTTCTAGCACAGATACGCAGTATTTT	CASSMGSSTDTQYF	few	NA	TRBV6-2/TRBV6-3	TRBJ2-3
TGTGCCAGCATCGGCACCCCCGTTGGGCAGAGCTCCTACGAGCAGTACTTC	CASIGTPVGQSSYEQYF	few	NA	TRBV2	TRBJ2-7
TGTGCCAGCAGCGCCCAAACCGGGACAACGGATGGCTACACCTTC	CASSAQTGTTDGYTF	once	NA	TRBV7-2	TRBJ1-2
TGTGCCAGCAGTTTAACAGGGAACCAAGAGACCCAGTACTTC	CASSLTGNQETQYF	NA	NA	TRBV12-3/TRBV12-4	TRBJ2-5
TGTGCCAGCAGCCCCCTAAGATCGGGGGGATTAGGTTACACAGATACGCAGTATTTT	CASSPLRSGGLGYTDTQYF	few	TRBD2	TRBV7-2	TRBJ2-3
TGTGCCACCCGACAGCGGGGGTTAGAGACCCAGTACTTC	CATRQRGLETQYF	NA	TRBD2	TRBV15	TRBJ2-5
TGTGCCAGCAGTTCGACAGGGCTCGGTGAGCAGTTCTTC	CASSSTGLGEQFF	few	TRBD1	TRBV6-5	TRBJ2-1
TGCGCCAGCAGCTTGGGTCTACAGGGTGCGACAGATACGCAGTATTTT	CASSLGLQGATDTQYF	once	NA	TRBV5-1	TRBJ2-3
TGTGCCGTTAAGACAGGGGGTTCCTACAATGAGCAGTTCTTC	CAVKTGGSYNEQFF	few	TRBD1	TRBV27	TRBJ2-1
TGCAGCGCCGAGGTGGTAGCGACCCAAGAGACCCAGTACTTC	CSAEVVATQETQYF	NA	NA	TRBV29-1	TRBJ2-5
TGCGCCAGCAGCACGGGACATAATCAGCCCCAGCATTTT	CASSTGHNQPQHF	NA	NA	TRBV5-1	TRBJ1-5
TGTGCCAGCAGTGAGGTGGGGGGCGCTTCTTCAGATACGCAGTATTTT	CASSEVGGASSDTQYF	many	NA	TRBV6-4	TRBJ2-3
TGTGCCAGCAGCTCAGTCTTGGAGGAAACCTACGAGCAGTACTTC	CASSSVLEETYEQYF	few	NA	TRBV13	TRBJ2-7
TGTGCCAGCAGTCCGACAGGGGAGTGGAGCAATCAGCCCCAGCATTTT	CASSPTGEWSNQPQHF	NA	TRBD1	TRBV12-3/TRBV12-4	TRBJ1-5
TGTGCCAGCAGTATAGACAACTATGGCTACACCTTC	CASSIDNYGYTF	NA	NA	TRBV6-5	TRBJ1-2
TGTGCCAGCAGGGCAATAGCGGGGACCGTCCAAGAGACCCAGTACTTC	CASRAIAGTVQETQYF	few	TRBD2	TRBV3-1	TRBJ2-5
TGCGCCAGCACAGACGGGAACTCTGGCGGGGAGCTGTTTTTT	CASTDGNSGGELFF	NA	NA	TRBV5-1	TRBJ2-2
TGCAGTGCTAGGACGGGGGAGAACTACGAGCAGTACTTC	CSARTGENYEQYF	once	NA	TRBV20-1	TRBJ2-7
TGTGCCAGCAGCTCAACCACACTAGCGGGGGCCGCTTACAATGAGCAGTTCTTC	CASSSTTLAGAAYNEQFF	NA	TRBD2	TRBV7-9	TRBJ2-1
TGTGCCAGGGAGAGGGACACGTACTACGAGCAGTACTTC	CARERDTYYEQYF	few	NA	TRBV9	TRBJ2-7
TGTGCCAGCAGCCAAGATACGTACCAAGAGACCCAGTACTTC	CASSQDTYQETQYF	few	NA	TRBV3-1	TRBJ2-5
TGTGCCAGCAGCCCCTTATCGAGAAGTACAGATACGCAGTATTTT	CASSPLSRSTDTQYF	NA	NA	TRBV27	TRBJ2-3
TGTGCCAGCAGCCAAGGAGTAGCGGGGGGTGAGCAGTTCTTC	CASSQGVAGGEQFF	few	TRBD2	TRBV7-8	TRBJ2-1
TGTGCCAGCCAGACAGGGGCTCGGTACGAGCAGTACTTC	CASQTGARYEQYF	NA	TRBD1	TRBV2	TRBJ2-7
TGTACCATCAGTGGGGGGGGTGGCTACGAGCAGTACTTC	CTISGGGGYEQYF	NA	TRBD2	TRBV10-3	TRBJ2-7
TGCGCCAGCAGCCAGTCGGGACTAGCGGGGGTAGCCCGCTACACAGATACGCAGTATTTT	CASSQSGLAGVARYTDTQYF	NA	TRBD2	TRBV4-3	TRBJ2-3
TGTGCCAGCAGCTTAGAGACACCTTACTATGGCTACACCTTC	CASSLETPYYGYTF	NA	NA	TRBV7-9	TRBJ1-2
TGCAGCGTACCGGGACAAAGGGAAGAGCAGTACTTC	CSVPGQREEQYF	few	NA	TRBV29-1	TRBJ2-7
TGTGCCAGCCCCCGTACCGGGACAGGCCAGGGCGAGCAGTTCTTC	CASPRTGTGQGEQFF	NA	TRBD1	TRBV18	TRBJ2-1
TGTGCCAGCAGTTTCTACCCCGGGACAGGGGGAACTGGGGCCAACGTCCTGACTTTC	CASSFYPGTGGTGANVLTF	few	TRBD1	TRBV27	TRBJ2-6
TGCAGTGCTAGAGATCAAGGAGCGGGCGAGCAGTTCTTC	CSARDQGAGEQFF	NA	NA	TRBV20-1	TRBJ2-1
TGTGCCAGCAATTTAGGGGCGAATTCACCCCTCCACTTT	CASNLGANSPLHF	NA	NA	TRBV7-9	TRBJ1-6
TGCAGTGCTAAGAAGCAGAACGAGCAGTACTTC	CSAKKQNEQYF	NA	NA	TRBV20-1	TRBJ2-7
TGTGCCAGCATCAGGGACTCGCTGGGCGAGCAGTACTTC	CASIRDSLGEQYF	NA	NA	TRBV6-5	TRBJ2-7
TGCAGTGCTAGAAGCAGTCACGCGACTAGCGGGAGAACGGATACGCAGTATTTT	CSARSSHATSGRTDTQYF	NA	TRBD2	TRBV20-1	TRBJ2-3
TGTGCCAGCAGTTACGGAGGTCCCCGGGGGGAGCAGTACTTC	CASSYGGPRGEQYF	NA	NA	TRBV6-2/TRBV6-3	TRBJ2-7